Each of the 9 T cell receptor beta chains below was sequenced from the same sample in a study of blood T cells in healthy people across ages. A second PCR, run for about 6 to 11 cycles, used a sample-barcoded 5' primer plus a J-beta primer mix. TCRdb fed the 5' RACE reads into MiXCR, producing one record per CDR3 protein. The top ten clones hold 7.9% of a sample with 1.2 million to 1.5 million distinct CDR3 sequences, roughly 45% of them seen once. Material: blood. Receptors originate from a woman under 30 in good health.

The chain links TRBV10-3 to TRBJ2-7, with TRBD2 matching 7 bases. The CDR3 covers 14 residues. Germline V gives CDR1 ENHRY, CDR2 SYGVKD. V was clipped by 6 bases and J by 7 bases; unmatched bases: 12. CDR3 DNA: TGTGCCATCAGGAAGCGGGGATCCTACAATGAGCAGTACTTC. It specifies CAIRKRGSYNEQYF.

The rearrangement joins TRBV20-1 to TRBJ2-7; possible D gene TRBD1, 7 bases. The DNA matches TRBJ2-5 better at its end, which makes the J call doubtful. Germline loops: CDR1 DFQATT, CDR2 SNEGSKA (reference sequence). The CDR3 runs to 13 residues. The CDR3 DNA sequence: TGCAGTGCTACCAGGGGGGATTTGGGGACCCAGTACTTC. Translated: CSATRGDLGTQYF.

This CDR3 reads CASSRRAGTNEKLFF. The CDR3 coding sequence is TGTGCCAGCAGCCGGAGAGCAGGAACTAATGAAAAACTGTTTTTT. The chain carries TRBV12-3 or TRBV12-4 and TRBJ1-4; D unclear. The ends were cut back, 6 bases at V and 1 base at J, with 12 bases in the middle. This CDR3 spans 15 amino acids.

Note on this clonotype: A much larger clonotype is one base distant, so this may be a read error. This chain's CDR3 is CARSSSGVYNEQFF. Written as DNA, the CDR3 is TGCGCCCGCAGCTCTAGCGGGGTGTACAATGAGCAGTTCTTC. The gene calls are TRBV5-1 and TRBJ2-1; 9 nucleotides line up with TRBD2. In germline, CDR1 is SGHRS, CDR2 YFSETQ. CDR3 length: 14 amino acids.

This clonotype was detected a few times. The V gene is TRBV4-1, the J gene TRBJ2-7; weak D call: TRBD2 (5 bases). The CDR3 consists of 15 residues. The germline V gene encodes CDR1 MGHRA and CDR2 YSYEKL. Trimming removed 4 bases at V and 3 bases at J, with 16 bases between. CDR3 coding DNA: TGCGCCAGCAGCCCCATGAGAGCGGAGGACTACGAGCAGTACTTC. This translates into CASSPMRAEDYEQYF.

This clonotype occurred a few times. The V and J genes are TRBV11-2 and TRBJ2-6, with a tentative D call TRBD1 (5 bases). CDR3 size: 18 residues. Looked up from germline, CDR1 is SGHAT and CDR2 is FQNNGV. Between the trimmed V and J ends, which lost 2 bases and 2 bases, there was a span of 16 bases. CDR3 nucleotides: TGTGCCAGCAGCTTAAGGAACAGGCCTCAAGCTGGGGCCAACGTCCTGACTTTC. This sequence encodes CASSLRNRPQAGANVLTF.

In its sample, this clonotype was seen a few times. V gene TRBV7-2 combines with J gene TRBJ1-6; 7 nucleotides match TRBD1. V shed 5 bases, J shed 7 bases, and the junction held 14 bases outside the gene matches. The CDR3 contains 17 residues. Germline assignment: CDR1 SGHTA and CDR2 FQGNSA. CDR3 region: CASSDRVIGTANSPLHF. The CDR3 DNA is TGTGCCAGCAGCGATAGGGTTATAGGGACAGCCAATTCACCCCTCCACTTT. Full variable domain (missing parts from reference TRBV7-2 and TRBJ1-6): GAGVSQSPSNKVTEKGKDVELRCDPISGHTALYWYRQSLGQGLEFLIYFQGNSAPDKSGLPSDRFSAERTGGSVSTLTIQRTQQEDSAVYLCASSDRVIGTANSPLHFGNGTRLTVT.

This clonotype was found once. One end of the junction fails to match germline, which may point to a read error. CDR3 amino acids: CASTRTVTLDNSPLRF. The CDR3 region has the DNA TGTGCCAGCACTCGAACAGTGACCTTGGATAATTCACCCCTCCGCTTT. The chain is built from TRBV6-5 and TRBJ1-6; D unresolved. This CDR3 is 16 amino acids long. CDR1 is MNHEY, CDR2 SVGAGI, per germline.

This clonotype occurred a few times. V usage is TRBV7-9 and J usage is TRBJ2-1; D is unclear. Germline CDR1 SEHNR, CDR2 FQNEAQ (reference sequence). This CDR3 is built from 15 residues. Trimming removed 10 bases at V and 3 bases at J, with 19 bases between. The CDR3 DNA follows: TGTGCCACCCTAGGAACGGACGTCCTCTACAATGAGCAGTTCTTC. It is translated as CATLGTDVLYNEQFF.